These T cell receptor beta chains were read from a single sample in a study of cytomegalovirus exposure and HLA in healthy donors. The repertoire was sequenced with immunoSEQ multiplex PCR; TCRdb's copy has only in-frame clones and lacks some. The table records about 200,000 clones, approximately 85% of them present only once. The sample was PBMCs. The origin of the receptors is a woman between 45 and 60 years old in good health and CMV-seronegative. The CDR3 runs from the conserved cysteine through the conserved F or W. A D gene is named only where the DNA matches it firmly. Only some rows state a clone size, as once, few, many or a class for expanded clones.

CDR3: CASSPQGQNRNTEAFF
DNA: TGTGCCAGCTCACCGCAGGGACAGAACAGGAACACTGAAGCTTTCTTT
V: TRBV18
size: .
J: TRBJ1-1
D: TRBD1

CDR3: CATAGSLLTMGYTF
DNA: TGTGCCACCGCCGGCTCTTTATTAACTATGGGCTACACCTTC
V: TRBV28
size: .
J: TRBJ1-2
D: .

CDR3: CASSQVLGLGADTQYF
DNA: TGCGCCAGCAGCCAAGTTTTGGGGCTAGGAGCCGATACGCAGTATTTT
V: TRBV4-3
size: .
J: TRBJ2-3
D: .

CDR3: CASNRGGGDEQYF
DNA: TGCGCCAGCAATAGGGGGGGCGGGGACGAGCAGTACTTC
V: TRBV10-1
size: .
J: TRBJ2-7
D: .

CDR3: CASSKGWKEREASYNEQFF
DNA: TGTGCCAGCAGCAAAGGGTGGAAGGAGCGGGAGGCCTCCTACAATGAGCAGTTCTTC
V: TRBV21-1
size: .
J: TRBJ2-1
D: .

CDR3: CASSLAGTGGHEQYF
DNA: TGTGCCAGCAGCCTTGCGGGAACAGGGGGGCACGAGCAGTACTTC
V: TRBV7-9
size: .
J: TRBJ2-7
D: TRBD1

CDR3: CASIRGTGELFF
DNA: TGTGCCAGCATACGGGGCACCGGGGAGCTGTTTTTT
V: TRBV28
size: .
J: TRBJ2-2
D: .

CDR3: CSASNYGGYTF
DNA: TGCAGTGCTAGTAACTATGGCGGCTACACCTTC
V: TRBV20-1
size: .
J: TRBJ1-2
D: .

CDR3: CASSLGTSGGANTQYF
DNA: TGTGCCAGCAGCCTGGGGACTAGCGGGGGGGCTAATACGCAGTATTTT
V: TRBV9
size: once
J: TRBJ2-3
D: TRBD2

CDR3: CASSSWDSKASYEQYF
DNA: TGTGCCAGCAGCTCTTGGGACTCCAAGGCCTCCTACGAGCAGTACTTC
V: TRBV6-6
size: .
J: TRBJ2-7
D: .

CDR3: CASSLDSFNQPQHF
DNA: TGTGCCAGCAGCCTCGACAGTTTCAATCAGCCCCAGCATTTT
V: TRBV7-2
size: .
J: TRBJ1-5
D: .

CDR3: CASSQLPGRDYEQYF
DNA: TGTGCCAGCAGCCAACTCCCAGGGAGGGACTACGAGCAGTACTTC
V: TRBV7-2
size: .
J: TRBJ2-7
D: TRBD2

CDR3: CASSHSRGLCCNQPQHF
DNA: TGCGCCAGCAGTCATAGCAGGGGGCTCTGTTGCAATCAGCCCCAGCATTTT
V: TRBV23-1
size: few
J: TRBJ1-5
D: TRBD1

CDR3: CASSSDSTGANVLTF
DNA: TGTGCCAGCAGCTCCGACTCTACTGGGGCCAACGTCCTGACTTTC
V: TRBV2
size: .
J: TRBJ2-6
D: .

CDR3: CASSPRTGGYEELFF
DNA: TGTGCCAGCAGCCCACGGACAGGGGGCTACGAGGAGCTGTTTTTT
V: TRBV7-3
size: .
J: TRBJ2-2
D: TRBD1

CDR3: CASSVGQNHEQFF
DNA: TGTGCCAGCAGCGTAGGGCAGAACCATGAGCAGTTCTTC
V: TRBV9
size: .
J: TRBJ2-1
D: .

CDR3: CASSSTRDNGNTIYF
DNA: TGTGCCAGCTCATCCACCCGGGACAACGGAAACACCATATATTTT
V: TRBV18
size: .
J: TRBJ1-3
D: .

CDR3: CASSYERNSPLHF
DNA: TGTGCCAGCAGTTACGAGAGGAATTCACCCCTCCACTTT
V: TRBV6-5
size: once
J: TRBJ1-6
D: .

CDR3: CASSLELASNEQFF
DNA: TGCGCCAGCAGCTTGGAACTAGCTTCCAATGAGCAGTTCTTC
V: TRBV5-1
size: .
J: TRBJ2-1
D: .

CDR3: CASSADRADTQYF
DNA: TGTGCCAGCAGTGCGGACAGGGCAGATACGCAGTATTTT
V: TRBV6-4
size: few
J: TRBJ2-3
D: TRBD1

CDR3: CASSAALAGRSSYNEQFF
DNA: TGTGCCAGCAGTGCTGCCCTAGCGGGCAGAAGCTCCTACAATGAGCAGTTCTTC
V: TRBV6-4
size: .
J: TRBJ2-1
D: TRBD2

CDR3: CASSTLGGTSYNEQFF
DNA: TGTGCCAGCAGCACCTTAGGGGGAACCTCCTACAATGAGCAGTTCTTC
V: TRBV7-9
size: .
J: TRBJ2-1
D: .

CDR3: CSVDPYDGHEQFF
DNA: TGCAGCGTTGATCCATACGATGGGCATGAGCAGTTCTTC
V: TRBV29-1
size: .
J: TRBJ2-1
D: .

CDR3: CSVQGAYEQYF
DNA: TGCAGCGTACAGGGGGCTTACGAGCAGTACTTC
V: TRBV29-1
size: .
J: TRBJ2-7
D: TRBD1

CDR3: CASSPWVANEQFF
DNA: TGTGCCAGCAGCCCCTGGGTAGCTAATGAGCAGTTCTTC
V: TRBV5-6
size: .
J: TRBJ2-1
D: .

CDR3: CASSYRGAQGGNTIYF
DNA: TGTGCCAGCAGTTACCGAGGCGCTCAGGGTGGAAACACCATATATTTT
V: TRBV6-5
size: .
J: TRBJ1-3
D: .

CDR3: CASSFYDEQFF
DNA: TGTGCCAGCAGTTTCTATGATGAGCAGTTCTTC
V: TRBV28
size: .
J: TRBJ2-1
D: .

CDR3: CASSEPRGPYEQYF
DNA: TGTGCCAGCAGTGAACCCAGGGGGCCCTACGAGCAGTACTTC
V: TRBV2
size: once
J: TRBJ2-7
D: TRBD1

CDR3: CASSQASGRDNEQFF
DNA: TGTGCCAGCAGCCAAGCTAGCGGGAGGGACAATGAGCAGTTCTTC
V: TRBV14
size: few
J: TRBJ2-1
D: TRBD2

CDR3: CASSLFSATSYEQYF
DNA: TGTGCCAGCAGTTTATTCTCAGCGACCTCCTACGAGCAGTACTTC
V: TRBV27
size: .
J: TRBJ2-7
D: .

CDR3: CSAIVRGEQYF
DNA: TGCAGTGCAATCGTAAGGGGCGAGCAGTACTTC
V: TRBV20-1
size: .
J: TRBJ2-7
D: .

CDR3: CASSSGQPYQETQYF
DNA: TGTGCCAGCAGTTCGGGACAGCCGTACCAAGAGACCCAGTACTTC
V: TRBV14
size: .
J: TRBJ2-5
D: TRBD1

CDR3: CASGSGQPQHF
DNA: TGTGCCAGCGGTTCGGGGCAGCCCCAGCATTTT
V: TRBV27
size: .
J: TRBJ1-5
D: .

CDR3: CASSIGGYTEAFF
DNA: TGTGCCAGTAGTATAGGCGGTTACACTGAAGCTTTCTTT
V: TRBV19
size: .
J: TRBJ1-1
D: .

CDR3: CASSRQETQYF
DNA: TGTGCCAGCAGCAGGCAAGAGACCCAGTACTTC
V: TRBV6-1
size: .
J: TRBJ2-5
D: .

CDR3: CASSLWKGDRQETQYF
DNA: TGTGCCAGCAGTTTATGGAAGGGGGATCGCCAAGAGACCCAGTACTTC
V: TRBV28
size: .
J: TRBJ2-5
D: .

CDR3: CASSLGLNTEAFF
DNA: TGTGCCAGCAGTCTTGGCCTGAACACTGAAGCTTTCTTT
V: TRBV27
size: .
J: TRBJ1-1
D: .

CDR3: CASSEWGGKVGEKLFF
DNA: TGTGCCAGCAGTGAATGGGGAGGGAAAGTAGGTGAAAAACTGTTTTTT
V: TRBV25-1
size: once
J: TRBJ1-4
D: .

CDR3: CASSPPTGGYTF
DNA: TGTGCCAGCTCACCACCGACAGGGGGCTACACCTTC
V: TRBV18
size: .
J: TRBJ1-2
D: TRBD1

CDR3: CASSIYPAAYEQYF
DNA: TGTGCCAGCTCCATTTATCCCGCGGCCTACGAGCAGTACTTC
V: TRBV18
size: .
J: TRBJ2-7
D: .

CDR3: CASSFPGTGYHEQFF
DNA: TGTGCCAGCAGTTTCCCCGGGACAGGGTACCATGAGCAGTTCTTC
V: TRBV28
size: .
J: TRBJ2-1
D: TRBD1

CDR3: CASSLTLNTEAFF
DNA: TGTGCCAGCAGCTTAACCTTGAACACTGAAGCTTTCTTT
V: TRBV7-3
size: .
J: TRBJ1-1
D: .

CDR3: CSVGQPNTEAFF
DNA: TGCAGCGTCGGACAGCCGAACACTGAAGCTTTCTTT
V: TRBV29-1
size: .
J: TRBJ1-1
D: .

CDR3: CASRARGHTGELFF
DNA: TGTGCCAGTCGGGCAAGGGGGCACACCGGGGAGCTGTTTTTT
V: TRBV5-6
size: .
J: TRBJ2-2
D: TRBD1

CDR3: CASSHTSGSEAFF
DNA: TGTGCCAGCTCCCACACCTCCGGGTCGGAAGCTTTCTTT
V: TRBV18
size: .
J: TRBJ1-1
D: .

CDR3: CASSPTGGIDTIYF
DNA: TGCGCCAGCAGCCCGACGGGGGGGATAGACACCATATATTTT
V: TRBV5-1
size: .
J: TRBJ1-3
D: .

CDR3: CASSPRSPGNEKLFF
DNA: TGTGCCAGCAGCCCTCGGTCTCCGGGTAATGAAAAACTGTTTTTT
V: TRBV13
size: .
J: TRBJ1-4
D: .

CDR3: CASRPAEGTGSYEQYF
DNA: TGCGCCAGCCGACCCGCGGAAGGGACAGGATCCTACGAGCAGTACTTC
V: TRBV23-1
size: .
J: TRBJ2-7
D: TRBD1

CDR3: CASNPRGSAGNTIYF
DNA: TGTGCCAGCAACCCTAGGGGGTCGGCGGGAAACACCATATATTTT
V: TRBV28
size: .
J: TRBJ1-3
D: .

CDR3: CASSRQGRAGNTIYF
DNA: TGTGCCAGCAGTCGACAGGGAAGGGCTGGAAACACCATATATTTT
V: TRBV6-5
size: .
J: TRBJ1-3
D: TRBD1

CDR3: CASSLATSGSTGELFF
DNA: TGCGCCAGCAGCTTGGCGACTAGCGGGTCAACCGGGGAGCTGTTTTTT
V: TRBV5-1
size: .
J: TRBJ2-2
D: TRBD2

CDR3: CASSRTGGLAHIQYF
DNA: TGTGCCAGCAGTCGGACAGGGGGCTTGGCTCACATTCAGTACTTC
V: TRBV14
size: .
J: TRBJ2-4
D: TRBD1

CDR3: CASSRHRESYEQYF
DNA: TGTGCCAGCAGCCGTCACAGGGAGTCCTACGAGCAGTACTTC
V: TRBV6-5
size: .
J: TRBJ2-7
D: .